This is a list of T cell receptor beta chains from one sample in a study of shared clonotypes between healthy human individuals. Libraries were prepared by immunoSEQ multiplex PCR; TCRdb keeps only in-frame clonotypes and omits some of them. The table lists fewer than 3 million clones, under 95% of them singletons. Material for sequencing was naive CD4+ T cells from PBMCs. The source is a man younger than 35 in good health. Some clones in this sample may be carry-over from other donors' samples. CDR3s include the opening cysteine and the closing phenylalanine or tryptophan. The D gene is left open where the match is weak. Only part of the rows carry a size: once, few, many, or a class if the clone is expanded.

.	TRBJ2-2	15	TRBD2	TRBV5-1	CASSRSGANTGELFF	TGCGCCAGCAGCCGGAGCGGGGCGAACACCGGGGAGCTGTTTTTT
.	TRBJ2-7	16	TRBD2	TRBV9	CASGTSGKDGSYEQYF	TGTGCCAGCGGGACTAGCGGGAAAGATGGGTCCTACGAGCAGTACTTC
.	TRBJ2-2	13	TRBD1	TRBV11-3	CATQGGNTGELFF	TGTGCCACACAGGGGGGAAACACCGGGGAGCTGTTTTTT
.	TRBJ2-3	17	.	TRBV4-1	CASSQEGAGLPTDTQYF	TGCGCCAGCAGCCAAGAAGGGGCGGGACTTCCCACAGATACGCAGTATTTT
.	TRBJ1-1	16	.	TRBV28	CASRSPRGGPYTEAFF	TGTGCCAGCAGGAGCCCCCGGGGGGGCCCGTACACTGAAGCTTTCTTT
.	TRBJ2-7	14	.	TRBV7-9	CASSPTDVYYEQYF	TGTGCCAGCAGCCCGACCGACGTATACTACGAGCAGTACTTC
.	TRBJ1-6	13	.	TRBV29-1	CSASSARNSPLHF	TGCAGCGCGTCGTCAGCCCGGAATTCACCCCTCCACTTT
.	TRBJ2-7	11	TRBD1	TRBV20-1	CSARDLGQELF	TGCAGTGCTAGAGATCTCGGACAGGAACTCTTC
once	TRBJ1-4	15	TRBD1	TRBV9	CASSRQTGGIEKLFF	TGTGCCAGCAGCCGTCAGACAGGGGGCATTGAAAAACTGTTTTTT
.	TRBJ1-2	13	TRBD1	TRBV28	CASSSPGGYGYTF	TGTGCCAGCAGTAGCCCAGGGGGTTATGGCTACACCTTC
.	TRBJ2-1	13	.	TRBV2	CASSWDRYNEQFF	TGTGCCAGCAGTTGGGACCGATACAATGAGCAGTTCTTC
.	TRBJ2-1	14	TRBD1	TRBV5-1	CASSLGQTYNEQFF	TGCGCCAGCAGCCTGGGACAGACATACAATGAGCAGTTCTTC
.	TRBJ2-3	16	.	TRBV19	CASRDHPSRGTDTQYF	TGTGCCAGTAGGGATCACCCCTCCAGAGGGACAGATACGCAGTATTTT
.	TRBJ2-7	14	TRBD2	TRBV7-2	CASKRVAGGGEQYF	TGTGCCAGCAAGAGGGTAGCGGGAGGGGGCGAGCAGTACTTC
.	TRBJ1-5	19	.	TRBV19	CASSIFPSRTLASNQPQHF	TGTGCCAGTAGTATTTTCCCCTCGCGGACACTCGCGAGCAATCAGCCCCAGCATTTT
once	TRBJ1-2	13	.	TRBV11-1	CASSLVQGHGYTF	TGTGCCAGCAGCTTAGTCCAGGGGCATGGCTACACCTTC
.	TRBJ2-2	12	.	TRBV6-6	CASRRDTGELFF	TGTGCCAGCAGACGGGACACCGGGGAGCTGTTTTTT
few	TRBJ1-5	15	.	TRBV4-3	CASSQDQGPYQPQHF	TGCGCCAGCAGCCAAGATCAGGGCCCTTATCAGCCCCAGCATTTT
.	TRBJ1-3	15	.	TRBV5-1	CASSLDGNSGNTIYF	TGCGCCAGCAGCTTGGACGGAAACTCTGGAAACACCATATATTTT
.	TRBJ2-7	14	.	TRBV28	CASSSYAPPDEQYF	TGTGCCAGCAGTTCCTACGCCCCGCCGGACGAGCAGTACTTC
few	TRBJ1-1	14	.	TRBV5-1	CASSLIGTKEGVFF	TGCGCCAGCAGCTTGATCGGGACTAAGGAAGGGGTTTTCTTT